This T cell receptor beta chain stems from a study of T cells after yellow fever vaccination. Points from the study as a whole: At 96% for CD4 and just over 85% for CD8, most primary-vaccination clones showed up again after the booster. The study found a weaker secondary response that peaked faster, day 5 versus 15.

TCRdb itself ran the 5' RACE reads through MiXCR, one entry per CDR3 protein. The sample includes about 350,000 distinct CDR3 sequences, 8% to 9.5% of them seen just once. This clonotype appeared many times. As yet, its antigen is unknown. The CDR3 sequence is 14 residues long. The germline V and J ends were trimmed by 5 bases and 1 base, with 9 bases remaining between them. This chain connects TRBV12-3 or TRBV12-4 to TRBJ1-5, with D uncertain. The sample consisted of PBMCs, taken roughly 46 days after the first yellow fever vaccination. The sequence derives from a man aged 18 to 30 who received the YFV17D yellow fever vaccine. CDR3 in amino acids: CASSDVQSNQPQHF. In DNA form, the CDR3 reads TGTGCCAGCAGTGACGTACAGAGCAATCAGCCCCAGCATTTT.